The clone carrying this T cell receptor (beta chain) was detected many times. In TCRdb, the 5' RACE reads were re-called with MiXCR into one record per CDR3 protein. The sample contains about 39,000 distinct CDR3 sequences, just over 3% of which appear only once. The sample originates from a study of spatial heterogeneity in lung cancer. Deletions cut 2 bases from V and 4 bases from J, with 8 bases between. CDR1 is MNHEY and CDR2 is SMNVEV in the germline V gene (reference sequence). This CDR3 has 13 residues. Time point defined: sample taken at primary tumor resection. Donation came from some 73 patients with untreated early-stage non-small cell lung cancer.

The sequence derives from a male donor with early-stage non-small cell lung cancer. The V call is TRBV27, the J call TRBJ1-1; D is undetermined. The specimen was normal lung tissue next to the tumor, collected at surgery. The CDR3 sequence: CASSLREGTEAFF. The CDR3 DNA follows: TGTGCCAGCAGTTTACGGGAGGGCACTGAAGCTTTCTTT.